The T cell receptor beta chain described here comes from a study of blood T cell repertoires in COVID-19 (TCRdb year 2020). Background for the entire study: The collaborator samples originated in the United States, Italy and Spain and spanned the acute and convalescent phases of COVID-19. A freely available public database, intended as a resource for researchers studying the immune response to SARS-CoV-2, is where the repertoires were released. Subjects who had been exposed to COVID-19, were actively infected with it, or had recovered from it provided the deeply sampled blood TCRbeta repertoires that made up the dataset. The samples were drawn from the first 160 participants of the ongoing ImmuneRACE study and from 950 to 1,500 subjects provided by 6 global collaborators. The prospective study material was composed of cDNA or gDNA derived from T cells, B-cell-depleted T cells, or PBMCs. HLA class I and class II types, where available, came from metadata supplied by the sample provider rather than from assay-based typing. Nearly every sample came with metadata listing a de-identified subject ID, COVID-19 status, age in years and sex. Broad study findings and their caveats: The amount of clinical and demographic metadata varied by source and participant and was provided uncurated.

On this clone itself: No antigen is known for it. No much larger clone is present one base from it, and per-base qualities are unavailable.

Collaborating institutions collected whole blood in K2EDTA tubes following their own protocols. Collaborator samples were shipped for TCRbeta analysis as frozen whole blood, isolated PBMCs, or DNA extracted from either sample type. TCRbeta CDR3 regions were amplified from genomic DNA by means of the immunoSEQ Assay, a bias-controlled multiplex PCR. The study's own analysis went as follows. The number of nucleated cells in each sample was estimated from the amplification of reference gene primers within the assay. To quantify the absolute abundance of each unique TCRbeta CDR3 rearrangement, sequence reads were collapsed and filtered. For each sample, productive Simpson clonality was calculated as the square root of Simpson's diversity index over productive rearrangements. The source is immuneACCESS, and TCRdb retained only in-frame sequences with V and J called. Part of the clones is not carried over; for the studies checked, unresolved V genes explain less than half of this, and the remainder is unexplained. Clone size and the V and J calls come from that table; the DNA yielded D and trimming. Recorded for this sample are around 210,000 clones; around 88% of them occurred a single time. The top ten clones comprise around 1.5% of the sample.

This clonotype originated in a young man with active or convalescent COVID-19. Sequencing was done on a sample of peripheral blood.

CDR3 region: CASSPGTSGYNEQFF. The nucleotides are TGTGCCAGCAGCCCGGGGACTAGCGGATACAATGAGCAGTTCTTC. The receptor chain draws on TRBV11-1 and TRBJ2-1, and 11 junctional nucleotides match TRBD2. Germline trimming: 5 bases from V, 4 bases from J; junction bases outside gene matches: 4. CDR3 length: 15 amino acids, cysteine to phenylalanine. Only the CDR3 DNA stays, 45 bases, in frame from base 1. CDR1 SGHAT and CDR2 FQDESV were looked up in the germline V gene (reference sequence).